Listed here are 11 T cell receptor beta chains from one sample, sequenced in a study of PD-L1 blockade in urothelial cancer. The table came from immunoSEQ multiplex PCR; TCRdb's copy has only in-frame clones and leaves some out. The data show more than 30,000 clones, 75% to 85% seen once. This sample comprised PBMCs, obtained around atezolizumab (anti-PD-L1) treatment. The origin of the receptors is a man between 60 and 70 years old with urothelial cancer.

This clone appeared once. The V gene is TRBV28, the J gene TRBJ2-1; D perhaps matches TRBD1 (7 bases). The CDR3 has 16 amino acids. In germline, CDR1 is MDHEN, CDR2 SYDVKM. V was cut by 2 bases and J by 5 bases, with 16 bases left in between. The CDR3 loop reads CASSLRLTGRNNEQFF. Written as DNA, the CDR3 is TGTGCCAGCAGTTTACGTTTGACAGGGAGGAACAATGAGCAGTTCTTC.

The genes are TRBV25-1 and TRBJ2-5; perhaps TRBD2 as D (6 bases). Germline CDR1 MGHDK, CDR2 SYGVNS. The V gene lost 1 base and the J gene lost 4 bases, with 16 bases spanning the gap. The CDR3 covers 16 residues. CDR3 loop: CASSEFQRAGGETQYF. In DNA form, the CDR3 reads TGTGCCAGCAGTGAATTTCAGCGGGCTGGTGGAGAGACCCAGTACTTC.

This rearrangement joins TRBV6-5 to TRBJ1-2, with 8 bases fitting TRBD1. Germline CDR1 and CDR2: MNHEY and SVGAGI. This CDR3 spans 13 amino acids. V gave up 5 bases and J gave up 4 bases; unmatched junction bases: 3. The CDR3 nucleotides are TGTGCCAGCAGTGAGACAGGGGTCTATGGCTACACCTTC. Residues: CASSETGVYGYTF.

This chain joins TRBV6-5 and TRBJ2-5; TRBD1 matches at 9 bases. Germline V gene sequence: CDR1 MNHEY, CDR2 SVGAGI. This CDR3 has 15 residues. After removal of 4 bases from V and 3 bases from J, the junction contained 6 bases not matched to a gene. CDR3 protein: CASSWGQGGKETQYF. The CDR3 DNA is TGTGCCAGCAGTTGGGGACAGGGTGGTAAAGAGACCCAGTACTTC.

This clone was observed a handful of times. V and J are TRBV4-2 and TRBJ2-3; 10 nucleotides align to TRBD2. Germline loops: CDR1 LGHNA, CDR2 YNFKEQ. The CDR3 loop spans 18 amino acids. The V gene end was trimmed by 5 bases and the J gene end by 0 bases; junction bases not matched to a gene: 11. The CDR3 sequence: CASSAEALAGVSTDTQYF. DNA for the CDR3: TGTGCCAGCAGCGCAGAGGCCCTAGCGGGGGTTAGCACAGATACGCAGTATTTT.

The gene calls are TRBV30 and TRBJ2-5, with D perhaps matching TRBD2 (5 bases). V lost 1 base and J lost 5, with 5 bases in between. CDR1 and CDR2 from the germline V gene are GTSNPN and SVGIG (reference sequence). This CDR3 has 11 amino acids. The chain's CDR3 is CAWSAGETQYF. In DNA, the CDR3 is TGTGCCTGGAGTGCGGGGGAGACCCAGTACTTC.

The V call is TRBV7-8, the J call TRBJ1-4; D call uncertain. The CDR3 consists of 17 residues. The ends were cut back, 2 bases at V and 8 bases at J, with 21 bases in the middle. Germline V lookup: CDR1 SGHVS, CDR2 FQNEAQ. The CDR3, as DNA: TGTGCCAGCAGCTTAAACGGGGAGTGGCAGGCCAGGGAAAAACTGTTTTTT. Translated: CASSLNGEWQAREKLFF.

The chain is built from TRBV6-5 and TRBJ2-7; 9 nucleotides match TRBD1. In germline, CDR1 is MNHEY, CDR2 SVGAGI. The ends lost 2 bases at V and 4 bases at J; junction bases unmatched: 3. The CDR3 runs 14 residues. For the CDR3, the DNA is TGTGCCAGCAGTTACCGGGACAGGGTATACGAGCAGTACTTC. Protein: CASSYRDRVYEQYF.

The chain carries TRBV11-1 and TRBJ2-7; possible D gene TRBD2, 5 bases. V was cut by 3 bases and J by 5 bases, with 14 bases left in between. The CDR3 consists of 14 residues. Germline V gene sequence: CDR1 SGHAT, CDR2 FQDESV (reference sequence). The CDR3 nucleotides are TGTGCCAGCAGCTTTCGGATTTCCGGGGACGAGCAGTACTTC. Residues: CASSFRISGDEQYF.

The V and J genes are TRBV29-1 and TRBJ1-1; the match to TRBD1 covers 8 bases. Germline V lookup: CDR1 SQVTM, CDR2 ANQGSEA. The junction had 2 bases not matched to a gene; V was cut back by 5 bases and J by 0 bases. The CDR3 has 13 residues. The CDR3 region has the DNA TGCAGCGTTAGGACAGGGCTGAACACTGAAGCTTTCTTT. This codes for CSVRTGLNTEAFF.

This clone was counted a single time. The CDR3: CASKGQGDYLAGELFF. The CDR3 nucleotides are TGTGCCAGTAAAGGACAGGGGGATTATTTGGCCGGGGAGCTGTTTTTT. The rearrangement uses TRBV2 and TRBJ2-2, with TRBD1 identical over 10 bases. This CDR3 contains 16 residues. J was trimmed by 6 bases and V by 9 bases; bases with no gene match: 13. Germline loops: CDR1 SNHLY, CDR2 FYNNEI.